Following are 12 T cell receptor beta chains from one sample sequenced in a study of vaccination and CD4 T cells after COVID-19. These receptors' antigens are unknown. The Oncomine TCR Beta short-read assay was applied to DNA of cultured CD4+ T cells. TCRdb used MiXCR to reprocess the PCR reads, holding one entry per CDR3 protein. This sample has roughly 12,000 distinct CDR3 sequences; around 58% occur once, and the top ten carry about 15%. Indicated treatment: approximately 9-day PBMC culture with coronavirus spike peptide pools or control peptides (ViraFEST assay). The source material was CD4+ T cells from blood, cultured in vitro. The receptors come from a human donor who had recovered from COVID-19.

This clonotype was seen a few times. This chain connects TRBV10-3 to TRBJ2-5, with 8 bases that match TRBD1. The CDR3 is made up of 14 amino acids. The V gene's germline CDR1 is ENHRY and CDR2 SYGVKD. Trimming removed 11 bases from V and 0 bases from J; junction bases left unmatched: 8. CDR3 DNA: TGTGCCTCACAAACAGGGGGATACCAAGAGACCCAGTACTTC. This sequence encodes CASQTGGYQETQYF.

This clonotype was recorded once. This rearrangement joins TRBV19 to TRBJ2-7; 16 nucleotides match TRBD2. The germline V gene has CDR1 LNHDA and CDR2 SQIVND (reference sequence). The CDR3 consists of 18 residues. J gave up 1 base and V 5 bases, and 8 bases lay outside the gene matches. The CDR3 sequence is CASSPGTSGRAGSYEQYF. The CDR3 DNA is TGTGCCAGTAGTCCCGGGACTAGCGGGAGGGCCGGTTCCTACGAGCAGTACTTC.

The rearrangement uses TRBV6-1 and TRBJ2-5, with 15 nucleotides matching TRBD2. CDR3 size: 19 residues. In germline, CDR1 is MNHNS, CDR2 SASEGT. The V and J ends lost 4 bases and 5 bases, in that order; junction bases with no gene match: 14. For the CDR3, the DNA is TGTGCCAGCAGTGCAGGGTTTTGGACTAGCGGGAGGGGTGGGGAGACCCAGTACTTC. The encoded protein is CASSAGFWTSGRGGETQYF.

This chain joins TRBV2 and TRBJ1-4, with D perhaps matching TRBD1 (5 bases). The CDR3 runs 14 residues. Germline assignment: CDR1 SNHLY and CDR2 FYNNEI. Trimming left V 2 bases short and J 7 bases short, with 11 bases between. The CDR3 is CASSEQGGSEKLFF. CDR3 nucleotides: TGTGCCAGCAGTGAACAGGGCGGAAGTGAAAAACTGTTTTTT.

The chain is built from TRBV6-4 and TRBJ2-1; D is unresolved. This CDR3 region has 13 residues. V was shortened by 2 bases and J by 5 bases, with 7 bases between the two germline ends. CDR1 MRHNA and CDR2 SNTAGT come from the germline V gene. CDR3 region: CASSDRVNNEQFF. The CDR3 nucleotides are TGTGCCAGCAGTGACAGGGTTAACAATGAGCAGTTCTTC.

The gene calls are TRBV27 and TRBJ1-5; TRBD1 agrees at 7 bases. J was trimmed by 5 bases and V by 5 bases; bases with no gene match: 3. The CDR3 has 13 residues. Germline CDR1 and CDR2: MNHEY and SMNVEV (reference sequence). CDR3 coding DNA: TGTGCCAGCAGTCTTGACAGGGATCAGCCCCAGCATTTT. It yields the protein CASSLDRDQPQHF.

The V gene is TRBV15, the J gene TRBJ1-2; D unclear. Deletions cut 4 bases from V and 6 bases from J, with 12 bases between. The CDR3 covers 13 residues. Germline CDR1 is LNHNV and CDR2 is YYDKDF (reference sequence). The CDR3: CATSTFARNGYTF. The CDR3 DNA is TGTGCCACCAGCACTTTTGCCAGGAATGGCTACACCTTC.

This clonotype was seen only a few times. The chain is built from TRBV20-1 and TRBJ2-3; D possibly matches TRBD1 or TRBD2 (5 bases each). The germline V gene encodes CDR1 DFQATT and CDR2 SNEGSKA (reference sequence). The CDR3 has 15 amino acids. V shed 0 bases and J shed 1 base, with 11 bases lying between them. DNA of the CDR3: TGCAGTGCTAGAGATCTGGGACGCCGCACAGATACGCAGTATTTT. Translating gives CSARDLGRRTDTQYF.

The chain uses TRBV4-1 and TRBJ2-1; D gene ambiguous. The CDR3 loop spans 15 amino acids. The germline V gene has CDR1 MGHRA and CDR2 YSYEKL. The germline V and J ends were trimmed by 2 bases and 7 bases, with 15 bases remaining between them. This CDR3 reads CASSQPFGRSNEQFF. CDR3 nucleotide sequence: TGCGCCAGCAGCCAACCATTCGGGCGATCGAATGAGCAGTTCTTC.

This chain joins TRBV5-5 and TRBJ2-7; weak D call: TRBD2 (6 bases). Trimming took off 6 bases at V and 2 bases at J, with 21 bases between the two ends. Germline V gives CDR1 SGHKS, CDR2 YYEKEE (reference sequence). This CDR3 is built from 16 residues. CDR3 sequence reads: CASMWGGARQPYEQYF. CDR3 sequence (DNA): TGTGCCAGCATGTGGGGAGGAGCAAGGCAACCCTACGAGCAGTACTTC.

The chain joins TRBV20-1 to TRBJ2-7; TRBD2 might be the D (5 bases). Trimming cost V 3 bases and J 1 base, with 7 bases left between them. The CDR3 has 12 amino acids. Germline loops: CDR1 DFQATT, CDR2 SNEGSKA (reference sequence). Here the CDR3 reads CSASWESYEQYF. As DNA, the CDR3 is TGCAGTGCTAGTTGGGAGTCCTACGAGCAGTACTTC.

This chain connects TRBV5-1 to TRBJ1-6; TRBD1 is a possible D gene (5 bases). The CDR3 has 15 residues. V shed 4 bases and J shed 8 bases, with 16 bases lying between them. CDR1 and CDR2 (germline): SGHRS, YFSETQ. DNA of the CDR3: TGCGCCAGCAGCCTGAGACGGCTGGGGGATTCACCCCTCCACTTT. Translated, it gives CASSLRRLGDSPLHF. The entire variable domain, with the rest obtained from reference TRBV5-1 and TRBJ1-6, is as follows: KAGVTQTPRYLIKTRGQQVTLSCSPISGHRSVSWYQQTPGQGLQFLFEYFSETQRNKGNFPGRFSGRQFSNSRSEMNVSTLELGDSALYLCASSLRRLGDSPLHFGNGTRLTVT.